This T cell receptor (beta chain) was recovered during a study of blood T cell repertoires in COVID-19 (dated by TCRdb to 2018 to 2021). For context, the study as a whole: Samples covering the acute and convalescent phases of COVID-19 were provided by collaborators in the United States, Italy and Spain. The prospective study material was composed of cDNA or gDNA derived from T cells, B-cell-depleted T cells, or PBMCs. Subjects who had been exposed to COVID-19, were actively infected with it, or had recovered from it provided the deeply sampled blood TCRbeta repertoires that made up the dataset. Nearly every sample came with metadata listing a de-identified subject ID, COVID-19 status, age in years and sex. Samples came from the ongoing ImmuneRACE study (first 160 participants) plus 1,254 subjects from 6 global collaborators. Where available, HLA class I and class II types were obtained from metadata supplied by the sample provider rather than from assay-based typing. The repertoires were released in a freely available public database meant as a resource for research on the immune response to SARS-CoV-2.

Comments on this clone: The antigen it binds to is not known. Base qualities are not provided; no much larger clone lies one nucleotide away.

V loses 3 bases at its end and J loses 8 bases; junction bases beyond the gene matches: 7. The germline V gene (reference sequence) yields SEHNR for CDR1 and FQNEAQ for CDR2. The CDR3 sequence holds 14 residues, the cysteine and phenylalanine included. The read is trimmed to its CDR3 DNA, 42 bases read in frame from base 1. The immunoSEQ Assay, a bias-controlled multiplex PCR, was used to amplify TCRbeta CDR3 regions from genomic DNA. The published analysis was carried out like this. The number of nucleated cells in each sample was estimated from the amplification of reference gene primers within the assay. To quantify the absolute abundance of each unique TCRbeta CDR3 rearrangement, sequence reads were collapsed and filtered. For each sample, productive Simpson clonality was calculated as the square root of Simpson's diversity index over productive rearrangements. Sourced from immuneACCESS, this table was stored by TCRdb with only in-frame sequences that have V and J called. A share of the clones is absent; for the studies checked, an unresolved V gene accounts for under half, and the remainder has no known explanation. The DNA was the basis for D and trimming; V, J and clone size are from that table. A total of more than 150,000 clones appear in this sample, about 88% of them only once. Clones ranked in the top ten supply around 1.9% of the sample.

The investigation overall reported the following: Clinical and demographic metadata were provided uncurated, with the amount varying by source and participant.

Each collaborating institution followed its own protocols to collect whole blood in K2EDTA tubes. For TCRbeta analysis, collaborators shipped samples in one of three forms: frozen whole blood, isolated PBMCs, or DNA extracted from either of those sample types. The chain is made from TRBV7-9 and TRBJ1-2; 9 junctional bases match TRBD1. The source of this sequence is a man between 70 and 80 years old with active or convalescent COVID-19. Sequencing was performed on peripheral blood. Here is the DNA: TGTGCCAGCAGCTTTGGAACAGGGGGCAGCGGCTACACCTTC. Translated, it gives CASSFGTGGSGYTF. The reference TRBV7-9 and TRBJ1-2 proteins fill in what lies around the CDR3, so the full variable domain reads DTGVSQNPRHKITKRGQNVTFRCDPISEHNRLYWYRQTLGQGPEFLTYFQNEAQLEKSRLLSDRFSAERPKGSFSTLEIQRTEQGDSAMYLCASSFGTGGSGYTFGSGTRLTVV.